These T cell receptor beta chains were read from a single sample in a study of long-term antiretroviral therapy in people with HIV. Generated by immunoSEQ multiplex PCR, the TCRdb table keeps only in-frame clones and is missing some. The table includes approximately 27,000 clones, 80% to 95% detected once. The specimen comprised unsorted PBMCs, sampled about 5.3 years after starting antiretroviral therapy. The receptors were gathered from a woman between 40 and 55 years old with HIV. CDR3s include the opening cysteine and the closing phenylalanine or tryptophan. D genes are given only for firm matches. For some rows the clone size is stated as once, few or many, or as a class when expanded; others skip it.

D,V,size,J,CDR3,DNA
-,TRBV11-3,-,TRBJ2-2,CASSLDLGAGELFF,TGTGCCAGCAGCTTAGATCTGGGCGCCGGGGAGCTGTTTTTT
TRBD2,TRBV29-1,-,TRBJ2-1,CSVLGQGLLAGGRSYNEQFF,TGCAGCGTTTTGGGTCAGGGATTACTAGCGGGAGGGCGGTCCTACAATGAGCAGTTCTTC
-,TRBV6-5,-,TRBJ1-1,CASSYGGPEAFF,TGTGCCAGCAGTTACGGGGGGCCTGAAGCTTTCTTT
-,TRBV5-1,-,TRBJ2-7,CASSLDAGTSSYEQYF,TGCGCCAGCAGCTTGGATGCCGGGACCTCCTCCTACGAGCAGTACTTC
-,TRBV19,-,TRBJ1-5,CASSIYQDTYSNQPQHF,TGTGCCAGTAGTATATATCAGGACACATATAGCAATCAGCCCCAGCATTTT
TRBD1,TRBV11-3,-,TRBJ1-1,CASSKYSGGEAFF,TGTGCCAGCAGCAAATATTCAGGGGGTGAAGCTTTCTTT
-,TRBV4-2,-,TRBJ1-1,CASSQDPRGTEAFF,TGTGCCAGCAGCCAGGATCCACGGGGCACTGAAGCTTTCTTT
-,TRBV7-6,-,TRBJ1-1,CASSSLSGALNTEAFF,TGTGCCAGCAGTTCTCTCTCGGGGGCTTTGAACACTGAAGCTTTCTTT
TRBD2,TRBV4-1,-,TRBJ2-5,CASSQVLSGRETQYF,TGCGCCAGCAGCCAAGTTCTCAGCGGGAGAGAGACCCAGTACTTC
TRBD2,TRBV5-1,-,TRBJ2-1,CASSSTSGYYNEQFF,TGCGCCAGCAGCTCGACTAGCGGATACTACAATGAGCAGTTCTTC
-,TRBV2,-,TRBJ2-5,CATSGGTGETQYF,TGTGCCACCTCTGGGGGGACCGGGGAGACCCAGTACTTC
-,TRBV11-3,once,TRBJ2-5,CASSTPPLATQYF,TGTGCCAGCAGCACCCCCCCGCTGGCGACCCAGTACTTC
-,TRBV7-9,-,TRBJ1-1,CASSLEGRGNTEAFF,TGTGCCAGCAGCTTAGAGGGCAGGGGGAACACTGAAGCTTTCTTT
TRBD1,TRBV5-1,-,TRBJ1-6,CASSSGQGNSPLHF,TGCGCCAGCAGCTCCGGACAGGGGAATTCACCCCTCCACTTT
-,TRBV11-2,-,TRBJ1-1,CASSLEGVGSTEAFF,TGTGCCAGCAGCTTAGAGGGGGTGGGGAGCACTGAAGCTTTCTTT
-,TRBV4-3,-,TRBJ1-3,CASSQDRGTSGNTIYF,TGCGCCAGCAGCCAAGATCGGGGTACCTCTGGAAACACCATATATTTT
-,TRBV21-1,-,TRBJ2-7,CASPPRGRYEQYF,TGTGCCAGCCCCCCCAGGGGGCGCTACGAGCAGTACTTC
-,TRBV5-5,-,TRBJ1-1,CASSRPGTAGDTEAFF,TGTGCCAGCAGCCGACCCGGGACGGCGGGAGACACTGAAGCTTTCTTT
-,TRBV12-5,once,TRBJ2-1,CASGFLGHQYNEQFF,TGTGCTAGTGGTTTTTTGGGACACCAATACAATGAGCAGTTCTTC
-,TRBV13,-,TRBJ2-5,CASSHPSANQETQYF,TGTGCCAGCAGCCATCCCTCGGCAAACCAAGAGACCCAGTACTTC
TRBD1,TRBV13,-,TRBJ1-3,CASSSQGASERNTIYF,TGTGCCAGCAGCTCCCAGGGGGCCTCGGAGAGAAACACCATATATTTT
-,TRBV10-1,-,TRBJ2-2,CASSPQGVSAGELFF,TGCGCCAGCAGTCCTCAGGGAGTCTCAGCCGGGGAGCTGTTTTTT
-,TRBV11-3,-,TRBJ2-5,CASSLGGGGYETQYF,TGTGCCAGCAGCTTAGGTGGAGGGGGCTACGAGACCCAGTACTTC
TRBD1,TRBV9,-,TRBJ2-5,CASSVGTGYVQETQYF,TGTGCCAGCAGCGTAGGGACAGGGTACGTCCAAGAGACCCAGTACTTC
-,TRBV27,-,TRBJ1-2,CASSFGIRDGYTF,TGTGCCAGCAGTTTTGGTATACGGGATGGCTACACCTTC
-,TRBV6-1,once,TRBJ2-7,CASSAGRFSYEQYF,TGTGCCAGCAGTGCTGGACGGTTTTCGTACGAGCAGTACTTC
-,TRBV5-1,-,TRBJ1-1,CASSSTGSTEAFF,TGCGCCAGCAGCTCTACAGGTAGCACTGAAGCTTTCTTT
-,TRBV2,-,TRBJ2-7,CASSEGSALHEQYF,TGTGCCAGCAGTGAGGGTAGCGCCCTCCACGAGCAGTACTTC
-,TRBV6-1,-,TRBJ1-2,CASIPTGTYGYTF,TGTGCCAGTATACCGACCGGGACCTATGGCTACACCTTC
-,TRBV5-1,-,TRBJ1-1,CASSLEVMNTEAFF,TGCGCCAGCAGCTTGGAGGTCATGAACACTGAAGCTTTCTTT
TRBD1,TRBV5-1,-,TRBJ1-2,CASSLFGQGDGYTF,TGCGCCAGCAGCTTGTTCGGACAGGGAGATGGCTACACCTTC
-,TRBV7-9,-,TRBJ1-3,CASSLVVAGNTIYF,TGTGCCAGCAGCTTAGTGGTGGCCGGAAACACCATATATTTT
-,TRBV19,-,TRBJ1-5,CASSTLQGQPQHF,TGTGCCAGTAGTACCCTACAAGGACAGCCCCAGCATTTT
-,TRBV19,-,TRBJ1-5,CASSIFTMGANQPQHF,TGTGCCAGTAGTATTTTTACGATGGGGGCAAATCAGCCCCAGCATTTT
-,TRBV4-3,-,TRBJ1-4,CASSQGQNRFNEKLFF,TGCGCCAGCAGCCAAGGACAGAACAGGTTTAATGAAAAACTGTTTTTT
-,TRBV7-6,few,TRBJ2-5,CASSFRGRQETQYF,TGTGCCAGCAGTTTCAGGGGTCGACAAGAGACCCAGTACTTC
-,TRBV2,-,TRBJ1-6,CASNRVGGSGSPLHF,TGTGCCAGCAACCGCGTTGGGGGGTCTGGTTCACCCCTCCACTTT
-,TRBV5-5,-,TRBJ2-2,CASSRQDTGELFF,TGTGCCAGCAGCCGACAAGACACCGGGGAGCTGTTTTTT
-,TRBV21-1,-,TRBJ1-6,CASSKDVTKCSYNSPLHF,TGTGCCAGCAGCAAAGACGTCACCAAGTGCTCCTATAATTCACCCCTCCACTTT
-,TRBV6-5,-,TRBJ1-3,CASMPSEISGNTIYF,TGTGCCAGCATGCCTTCAGAGATCTCTGGAAACACCATATATTTT
TRBD1,TRBV18,-,TRBJ1-1,CASSPSRDRVWNTEAFF,TGTGCCAGCTCACCCTCCCGGGACAGGGTTTGGAACACTGAAGCTTTCTTT
TRBD1,TRBV10-1,once,TRBJ2-7,CASSEFDREFYEQYF,TGCGCCAGCAGTGAGTTTGACAGGGAATTCTACGAGCAGTACTTC
-,TRBV2,once,TRBJ1-3,CATASRLSPPTGNTIYF,TGTGCCACAGCTTCACGTCTCAGCCCACCTACTGGAAACACCATATATTTT
TRBD2,TRBV7-7,-,TRBJ2-1,CASSLSQAGWDEQFF,TGTGCCAGCAGCTTATCCCAAGCGGGATGGGATGAGCAGTTCTTC
-,TRBV20-1,-,TRBJ1-1,CSAGGWEAFF,TGCAGTGCTGGGGGGTGGGAAGCTTTCTTT
-,TRBV28,few,TRBJ1-3,CASSLTGQRSGNTIYF,TGTGCCAGCAGTTTAACCGGACAGCGCTCTGGAAACACCATATATTTT
-,TRBV10-1,-,TRBJ1-1,CASSGIGSAFF,TGCGCCAGCAGTGGGATAGGGTCAGCTTTCTTT
-,TRBV27,-,TRBJ2-1,CASSSSGRNEQFF,TGTGCCAGCAGCTCATCTGGCAGAAATGAGCAGTTCTTC
-,TRBV27,-,TRBJ1-3,CASSLSAGTDTIYF,TGTGCCAGCAGTTTATCTGCCGGGACCGACACCATATATTTT
-,TRBV4-3,-,TRBJ2-6,CASSQDHVSGANVLTF,TGCGCCAGCAGCCAAGATCACGTCTCTGGGGCCAACGTCCTGACTTTC
-,TRBV4-2,-,TRBJ2-7,CASSYRRSYEQYF,TGTGCCAGCAGCTACAGGCGATCCTACGAGCAGTACTTC
-,TRBV10-3,once,TRBJ1-1,CAISESLGRNTEAFF,TGTGCCATCAGTGAGTCGCTGGGAAGGAACACTGAAGCTTTCTTT
-,TRBV19,-,TRBJ2-3,CASSPQKSTDTQYF,TGTGCCAGTAGTCCCCAGAAGAGCACAGATACGCAGTATTTT
TRBD1,TRBV5-6,-,TRBJ1-2,CASSRGQLYGYTF,TGTGCCAGCAGCCGGGGACAGCTCTATGGCTACACCTTC
TRBD2,TRBV29-1,-,TRBJ2-7,CSVVRASGIVDEQYF,TGCAGCGTTGTTAGGGCTAGCGGGATCGTTGACGAGCAGTACTTC
-,TRBV27,-,TRBJ1-1,CASSLSRGITEAFF,TGTGCCAGCAGTTTATCGAGGGGTATTACTGAAGCTTTCTTT
-,TRBV4-3,-,TRBJ2-1,CASSQDPSGYNEQFF,TGCGCCAGCAGCCAAGACCCCTCAGGGTACAATGAGCAGTTCTTC